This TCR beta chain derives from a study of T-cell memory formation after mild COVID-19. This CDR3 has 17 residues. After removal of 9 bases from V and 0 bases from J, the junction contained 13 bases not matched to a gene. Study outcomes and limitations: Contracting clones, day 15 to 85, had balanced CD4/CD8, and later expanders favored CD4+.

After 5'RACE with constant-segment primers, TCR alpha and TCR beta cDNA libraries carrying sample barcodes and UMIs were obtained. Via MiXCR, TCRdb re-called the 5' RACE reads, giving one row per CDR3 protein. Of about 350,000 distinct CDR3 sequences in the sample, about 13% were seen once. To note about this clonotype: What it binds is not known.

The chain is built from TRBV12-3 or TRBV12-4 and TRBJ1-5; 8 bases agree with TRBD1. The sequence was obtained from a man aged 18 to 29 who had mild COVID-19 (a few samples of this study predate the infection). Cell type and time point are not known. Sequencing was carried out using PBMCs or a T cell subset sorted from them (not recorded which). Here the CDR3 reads CASSMGTGVNSNQPQHF. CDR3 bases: TGTGCCAGTAGCATGGGGACAGGAGTTAATAGCAATCAGCCCCAGCATTTT.